One and the same sample provided the 15 T cell receptor beta chains below, sequenced in a study of blood T cell repertoires in COVID-19. Profiled with immunoSEQ multiplex PCR; TCRdb holds only in-frame clones, not every one. Of about 250,000 clones listed, approximately 88% were seen once; the top ten hold about 6.7%. Sequencing was performed on peripheral blood. These receptors all stem from a woman aged 25 to 39 with COVID-19, enrolled during active disease.

The chain links TRBV10-3 to TRBJ2-1; D possibly corresponds to TRBD1 (6 bases). The CDR3 extends over 15 amino acids. Germline V gene lookup returns CDR1 ENHRY and CDR2 SYGVKD. The germline V and J ends were trimmed by 5 bases and 0 bases, with 11 bases remaining between them. CDR3 region: CAISQQGRSYNEQFF. The DNA of the CDR3 is TGTGCCATCAGTCAACAGGGACGCTCCTACAATGAGCAGTTCTTC.

The chain is built from TRBV28 and TRBJ2-3, with D unresolved. Germline CDR1 is MDHEN and CDR2 is SYDVKM. The CDR3 is 19 residues long. V lost 3 bases and J 0 bases, leaving 22 bases between the germline ends. CDR3 protein: CASSLSRQERSPSTDTQYF. Written as DNA, the CDR3 is TGTGCCAGCAGTTTGTCTAGGCAAGAAAGAAGCCCTAGCACAGATACGCAGTATTTT.

This clone was seen just once. V usage is TRBV7-9 and J usage is TRBJ1-5; TRBD1 matches 7 bases. The CDR3 has 15 residues. The germline V gene has CDR1 SEHNR and CDR2 FQNEAQ (reference sequence). The V segment lost 0 bases and the J segment 6 bases; nucleotides outside the gene matches: 5. CDR3 sequence (DNA): TGTGCCAGCAGCTTAGCGGGCAGGGGGATTCAGCCCCAGCATTTT. Translating gives CASSLAGRGIQPQHF. Filled out from reference TRBV7-9 and TRBJ1-5, the complete variable domain reads DTGVSQNPRHKITKRGQNVTFRCDPISEHNRLYWYRQTLGQGPEFLTYFQNEAQLEKSRLLSDRFSAERPKGSFSTLEIQRTEQGDSAMYLCASSLAGRGIQPQHFGDGTRLSIL.

This sequence joins TRBV12-3 or TRBV12-4 and TRBJ2-7, with 8 bases lining up with TRBD1. This CDR3 spans 13 amino acids. V lost 5 bases and J lost 6; bases outside the gene matches: 6. CDR3 amino acids: CASSPGQGGEQYV. Here the CDR3 DNA reads TGTGCCAGCAGTCCCGGACAGGGCGGCGAGCAGTACGTC.

The chain is built from TRBV5-4 and TRBJ2-7, with TRBD1 matching 11 bases. There are 14 residues in the CDR3. J lost 5 bases, V lost 4 bases, and 5 bases had no gene match. In germline, CDR1 is SGHNT, CDR2 YYREEE (reference sequence). The CDR3 is CASSRGTGGHEQYV. The CDR3 nucleotides read TGTGCCAGCAGCAGAGGGACAGGGGGTCACGAGCAGTACGTC.

The chain joins TRBV28 to TRBJ2-4; 8 bases line up with TRBD2. CDR3 size: 17 residues. V trimming: 5 bases; J trimming: 1 base; junction bases outside the gene matches: 10. CDR1 MDHEN and CDR2 SYDVKM come from the germline V gene. CDR3 nucleotides: TGTGCCAGCAGTCGTCGGGGGGGGTCAGGGGCCAAAAACATTCAGTACTTC. It yields the protein CASSRRGGSGAKNIQYF.

This chain uses TRBV30 with TRBJ1-1, with 9 nucleotides matching TRBD1. The CDR3 has 14 amino acids. V trimming: 3 bases; J trimming: 5 bases; junction bases outside the gene matches: 7. Germline V gene lookup returns CDR1 GTSNPN and CDR2 SVGIG (reference sequence). The CDR3 bases are TGTGCCTGGAGCGTACAGGGGGCCGGTACTGAAGCTTTCTTT. This codes for CAWSVQGAGTEAFF.

This rearrangement joins TRBV5-5 to TRBJ2-2, with 13 nucleotides matching TRBD2. Germline CDR1 reads SGHKS; CDR2 reads YYEKEE (reference sequence). There are 15 residues in the CDR3. V was pared by 5 bases and J by 8 bases, with 6 bases of the junction left unmatched. CDR3 sequence (DNA): TGTGCCAGCAGATACGGACTAGCGGGAGTAGGGGAGCTGTTTTTT. Translating gives CASRYGLAGVGELFF.

V is TRBV7-8 and J is TRBJ2-3; 7 bases align to TRBD2. V was clipped by 5 bases and J by 3 bases; unmatched bases: 23. Germline loops: CDR1 SGHVS, CDR2 FQNEAQ. This CDR3 comprises 20 residues. The CDR3 sequence: CASSPVKLGPAGVETDTQYF. The CDR3 DNA sequence: TGTGCCAGCAGCCCAGTTAAGTTGGGGCCGGCGGGAGTTGAGACAGATACGCAGTATTTT.

The CDR3, as DNA: TGTGCCAGCAGTGGCCCTAGCGGGGGGGATACCATTCAGTACTTC. This sequence encodes CASSGPSGGDTIQYF. The J gene is TRBJ2-4, the V gene TRBV2, with 12 bases lining up with TRBD2. With 4 bases clipped from V and 9 bases from J, the junction kept 7 bases outside the gene matches. The CDR3 runs 15 residues. The germline CDR1 and CDR2 sequences are SNHLY and FYNNEI. The full variable domain, its missing parts supplied by reference TRBV2 and TRBJ2-4, is EPEVTQTPSHQVTQMGQEVILRCVPISNHLYFYWYRQILGQKVEFLVSFYNNEISEKSEIFDDQFSVERPDGSNFTLKIRSTKLEDSAMYFCASSGPSGGDTIQYFGAGTRLSVL.

The chain combines TRBV25-1 with TRBJ2-1; D unresolved. Per germline, CDR1 MGHDK and CDR2 SYGVNS. The CDR3 covers 14 residues. V was trimmed by 9 bases and J by 1 base, leaving 13 bases between them. CDR3 coding DNA: TGTGCCAGTCGAGGTGCCGTTTCCTACAATGAGCAGTTCTTC. Translated, it gives CASRGAVSYNEQFF.

The rearrangement joins TRBV7-2 to TRBJ1-2; 7 bases agree with TRBD1. CDR3 length equals 15 residues. From germline, CDR1 is SGHTA and CDR2 FQGNSA. V was pared by 5 bases and J by 4 bases, with 10 bases of the junction left unmatched. This chain's CDR3 is CASSPLWDSPYGYTF. CDR3 in DNA: TGTGCCAGCAGCCCCCTCTGGGACAGCCCCTATGGCTACACCTTC.

A few counts support this clone. The chain recombines TRBV10-2 with TRBJ2-1; 10 bases align to TRBD2. This CDR3 is 15 amino acids long. Looked up from germline, CDR1 is WSHSY and CDR2 is SAAADI. V shed 8 bases and J 7 bases; nucleotides not matched to a gene: 11. In DNA form, the CDR3 reads TGCGCCAGCGAGGCGCTAGCGGGGGCCTTGAATGAGCAGTTCTTC. Protein product: CASEALAGALNEQFF.

The chain uses TRBV7-2 and TRBJ2-1; TRBD2 matches 8 bases. The CDR3 has 15 amino acids. Germline V CDR1 and CDR2: SGHTA, FQGNSA. Losses at the gene ends were 5 bases for V and 4 bases for J; bases not matched to a gene: 7. The CDR3 bases are TGTGCCAGCAGCAGACCCGGGAGGGGGTACAATGAGCAGTTCTTC. Its translation: CASSRPGRGYNEQFF.

This rearrangement joins TRBV10-3 to TRBJ1-1; TRBD1 matches at 10 bases. J was trimmed by 3 bases and V by 9 bases; bases with no gene match: 1. The V gene's germline CDR1 is ENHRY and CDR2 SYGVKD. The CDR3 runs to 12 residues. CDR3 nucleotide sequence: TGTGCCATTGGGACAGGGGACACTGAAGCTTTCTTT. Amino acid sequence: CAIGTGDTEAFF.